A single sample gave rise to the 14 T cell receptor beta chains below, sequenced in a study of blood T cell repertoires in COVID-19 (dated by TCRdb to about 2020). Receptor libraries were prepared by the immunoSEQ multiplex PCR assay. TCRdb carries this immuneACCESS record with in-frame sequences only. Its versions omit some clonotypes, under half of them owing to an unresolved V gene in the studies checked, with the rest unexplained. For this sample there are fewer than 200,000 clones; about 80% appear just once. About a fifth of the sample belongs to the ten largest clones. Input material: peripheral blood. These receptors originate from an elderly woman with acute or convalescent COVID-19.

The genes are TRBV5-1 and TRBJ2-5; perhaps TRBD1 as D (5 bases). Trimming stripped 4 bases from V and 2 bases from J, with 15 bases between. There are 15 residues in the CDR3. Germline CDR1 is SGHRS and CDR2 is YFSETQ. CDR3 in DNA: TGCGCCAGCAGCGCGAACACAGGAACTCAAGAGACCCAGTACTTC. Protein: CASSANTGTQETQYF.

V gene TRBV19 combines with J gene TRBJ1-5, with 7 bases matching TRBD1. The CDR3 has 13 amino acids. CDR1 is LNHDA and CDR2 is SQIVND in the germline V gene (reference sequence). V lost 7 bases to trimming and J lost 4 bases; unmatched junction nucleotides: 4. The CDR3 coding sequence is TGTGCCAGTACTGGGACAGTGAATCAGCCCCAGCATTTT. Protein sequence: CASTGTVNQPQHF. Complete variable domain (other parts from reference TRBV19 and TRBJ1-5): DGGITQSPKYLFRKEGQNVTLSCEQNLNHDAMYWYRQDPGQGLRLIYYSQIVNDFQKGDIAEGYSVSREKKESFPLTVTSAQKNPTAFYLCASTGTVNQPQHFGDGTRLSIL.

This chain links TRBV25-1 with TRBJ2-2; weak D call: TRBD1 (7 bases). V was clipped by 8 bases and J by 4 bases, with 11 bases between them. The CDR3 sequence is 13 residues long. Germline V gene data show CDR1 as MGHDK and CDR2 as SYGVNS. This CDR3 reads CASSQGGTGELFF. In DNA form, the CDR3 reads TGTGCCAGCTCTCAGGGGGGCACCGGGGAGCTGTTTTTT.

In this sample, this clone turned up once. The chain employs TRBV19 and TRBJ1-1, with D perhaps matching TRBD1 (5 bases). The CDR3 consists of 14 residues. Germline V gene sequence: CDR1 LNHDA, CDR2 SQIVND (reference sequence). Trimming cost V 2 bases and J 1 base, with 8 bases left between them. The CDR3 protein is CASSIFTGNTEAFF. In DNA form, the CDR3 reads TGTGCCAGTAGTATATTTACAGGGAACACTGAAGCTTTCTTT.

This clone was seen once. V is TRBV9 and J is TRBJ1-1; tentative D call: TRBD1 (6 bases). The length of the CDR3 is 13 residues. Germline V gene lookup returns CDR1 SGDLS and CDR2 YYNGEE. V was shortened by 4 bases and J by 5 bases, with 12 bases between the two germline ends. The CDR3, as DNA: TGTGCCAGCAGCATCAGGGGTGGGACTGAAGCTTTCTTT. As protein: CASSIRGGTEAFF.

The chain couples TRBV5-1 to TRBJ2-2, with 7 nucleotides matching TRBD2. CDR3 length: 17 amino acids. J gave up 0 bases and V 4 bases, and 9 bases lay outside the gene matches. Germline-derived CDR1 and CDR2 are SGHRS and YFSETQ. The CDR3 protein is CASSPSTSVSNTGELFF. CDR3 sequence (DNA): TGCGCCAGCAGCCCCTCCACTAGCGTCTCGAACACCGGGGAGCTGTTTTTT. The whole variable domain, filled in from reference TRBV5-1 and TRBJ2-2, reads KAGVTQTPRYLIKTRGQQVTLSCSPISGHRSVSWYQQTPGQGLQFLFEYFSETQRNKGNFPGRFSGRQFSNSRSEMNVSTLELGDSALYLCASSPSTSVSNTGELFFGEGSRLTVL.

This clone was counted a few times. This chain joins TRBV29-1 and TRBJ2-7; 8 bases are shared with TRBD2. The CDR3 extends over 14 amino acids. Germline-derived CDR1 and CDR2 are SQVTM and ANQGSEA. V was clipped by 4 bases and J by 2 bases; unmatched bases: 7. The DNA for the CDR3 is TGCAGCGTTGCTTCCGGGGGGGCCACCTACGAGCAGTACTTC. As protein: CSVASGGATYEQYF.

This clone came up once. The chain joins TRBV12-3 or TRBV12-4 to TRBJ2-7; D is uncertain. This CDR3 has 13 residues. Trimming left V 3 bases short and J 2 bases short, with 8 bases between. The CDR3 sequence: CASSFLTAYEQYF. CDR3 bases: TGTGCCAGCAGTTTTCTAACCGCCTACGAGCAGTACTTC.

The chain combines TRBV10-3 with TRBJ2-3; 10 bases line up with TRBD2. This CDR3 is built from 14 residues. The junction had 4 bases not matched to a gene; V was cut back by 5 bases and J by 5 bases. CDR1 and CDR2 from the germline V gene are ENHRY and SYGVKD. The CDR3 DNA reads as TGTGCCATCAGTAGCGGGAGGGCCGGAGATACGCAGTATTTT. Translated, it gives CAISSGRAGDTQYF.

This clone was found a few times. The V call is TRBV6-5, the J call TRBJ1-3; TRBD1 aligns across 11 bases. Germline V CDR1 and CDR2: MNHEY, SVGAGI. The V and J ends lost 6 bases and 1 base, in that order; junction bases with no gene match: 2. The CDR3 covers 15 residues. The CDR3 DNA follows: TGTGCCAGCAGGGACAGGGGGCTGTCTGGAAACACCATATATTTT. It specifies CASRDRGLSGNTIYF.

The J gene is TRBJ1-5, the V gene TRBV6-1; 10 nucleotides agree with TRBD1. The germline CDR1 and CDR2 sequences are MNHNS and SASEGT. The CDR3 covers 19 residues. The V segment lost 4 bases and the J segment 5 bases; nucleotides outside the gene matches: 17. The CDR3 sequence is CASSGPGQGFFFGDQPQHF. The DNA for the CDR3 is TGTGCCAGCAGTGGACCGGGACAGGGGTTCTTTTTCGGGGATCAGCCCCAGCATTTT.

The sample holds a few counts of this clone. DNA of the CDR3: TGTGCCAGCAGCTTGGCGGTCGCCAGCACAGATACGCAGTATTTT. Translated: CASSLAVASTDTQYF. The chain uses TRBV11-2 and TRBJ2-3; D remains unclear. Trimming left V 3 bases short and J 0 bases short, with 10 bases between. This CDR3 has 15 residues. Germline V lookup: CDR1 SGHAT, CDR2 FQNNGV.

This sequence joins TRBV3-1 (or the pseudogene TRBV3-2) and TRBJ1-5, with D maybe TRBD1 (6 bases). The CDR3 spans 15 residues. Germline V gene sequence: CDR1 LGHDT, CDR2 YNNKEL (reference sequence). V was cut by 4 bases and J by 4 bases, with 14 bases left in between. In DNA form, the CDR3 reads TGTGCCAGCAGCCGCCAACAGGGTCCGAATCAGCCCCAGCATTTT. Translation: CASSRQQGPNQPQHF.

The V gene is TRBV5-1, the J gene TRBJ1-3; perhaps TRBD1 as D (6 bases). This CDR3 contains 14 residues. Trimming took off 5 bases at V and 5 bases at J, with 14 bases between the two ends. Germline CDR1 and CDR2: SGHRS and YFSETQ. The CDR3 loop reads CASRRRQARNTIYF. DNA of the CDR3: TGCGCCAGCAGACGTAGACAGGCTCGAAACACCATATATTTT.